The 24 T cell receptor beta chains below come from one sample, sequenced in a study of cytomegalovirus exposure and HLA in healthy donors. The repertoire was sequenced with immunoSEQ multiplex PCR; TCRdb's copy has only in-frame clones and lacks some. Of roughly 120,000 clones listed, 88% are singletons. Sequenced sample: PBMCs. These receptors were collected from a man between 18 and 29 years old in good health and CMV-seropositive.

The chain has TRBV25-1 and TRBJ1-3; the D is unclear. CDR1 is MGHDK and CDR2 is SYGVNS in the germline V gene. The CDR3 is 16 residues long. V was trimmed by 2 bases and J by 3 bases, leaving 14 bases between them. The DNA for the CDR3 is TGTGCCAGCAGTGAAGGAAGCGGGATTCGTGGAAACACCATATATTTT. It translates to CASSEGSGIRGNTIYF.

The V and J genes are TRBV7-9 and TRBJ2-1; 8 positions match TRBD1. Trimming took 1 base from V and 8 from J; bases not matched to a gene: 7. This CDR3 comprises 15 residues. The germline V gene has CDR1 SEHNR and CDR2 FQNEAQ (reference sequence). The CDR3, as DNA: TGTGCCAGCAGCTTAGGGCCGGGACAGGAAGATGAGCAGTTCTTC. This encodes CASSLGPGQEDEQFF.

This chain joins TRBV5-4 and TRBJ1-2, with TRBD1 matching 9 bases. With V trimmed by 4 bases and J by 4 bases, 8 bases remained unmatched. The CDR3 extends over 15 amino acids. Germline CDR1 reads SGHNT; CDR2 reads YYREEE (reference sequence). CDR3 DNA sequence: TGTGCCAGCAGCGCTACACAGGGGGCTGGCTATGGCTACACCTTC. This gives the protein CASSATQGAGYGYTF.

The rearrangement links TRBV11-2 to TRBJ2-1, with TRBD1 matching 7 bases. The germline gives CDR1 SGHAT, CDR2 FQNNGV. The CDR3 consists of 15 residues. The J segment lost 0 bases and the V segment lost 5 bases, leaving 4 bases of the junction unmatched. The CDR3 protein is CASSLNRGSYNEQFF. The DNA of the CDR3 is TGTGCCAGCAGCCTTAACAGGGGCTCCTACAATGAGCAGTTCTTC.

This clone was counted a few times. The rearrangement links TRBV7-2 to TRBJ1-2; possibly TRBD1 for D (6 bases). V was shortened by 5 bases and J by 3 bases, with 13 bases between the two germline ends. From germline, CDR1 is SGHTA and CDR2 FQGNSA. The CDR3 is 14 amino acids. The CDR3: CASSPRTAHYGYTF. CDR3 DNA sequence: TGTGCCAGCAGCCCCCGGACAGCTCACTATGGCTACACCTTC.

The chain combines TRBV19 with TRBJ2-3, with a possible D match to TRBD1 (5 bases). The V end was cut by 8 bases, the J end by 0 bases, with 9 bases between. Per the germline V gene, CDR1 is LNHDA and CDR2 is SQIVND (reference sequence). The CDR3 runs to 13 residues. The CDR3 is CASRTQSTDTQYF. The DNA for the CDR3 is TGTGCCAGTCGGACACAAAGCACAGATACGCAGTATTTT.

V usage is TRBV11-3 and J usage is TRBJ2-1; possibly TRBD2 for D (7 bases). This CDR3 contains 14 residues. The V and J ends lost 3 bases and 3 bases respectively, with 9 bases between them. CDR1 is SGHNT, CDR2 YENEEA, per germline. The DNA of the CDR3 is TGTGCCAGCAGCTTCGGGGGGCTCTACAATGAGCAGTTCTTC. This sequence encodes CASSFGGLYNEQFF.

The chain joins TRBV5-4 to TRBJ2-1; 13 bases are shared with TRBD2. The CDR3 is 16 amino acids. Unmatched junction bases numbered 9, after V lost 4 bases and J lost 8 bases. In germline, CDR1 is SGHNT, CDR2 YYREEE (reference sequence). DNA of the CDR3: TGTGCCAGCAGCCCACCCGGGACTAGCGGGGTGCATGAGCAGTTCTTC. This codes for CASSPPGTSGVHEQFF.

V and J are TRBV29-1 and TRBJ2-6; D is uncertain. Germline V gives CDR1 SQVTM, CDR2 ANQGSEA. This CDR3 comprises 13 residues. The V and J ends lost 7 bases and 0 bases respectively, with 7 bases between them. This chain's CDR3 is CSAEVSGANVLTF. As DNA, the CDR3 is TGCAGCGCCGAGGTCTCTGGGGCCAACGTCCTGACTTTC.

The chain links TRBV5-6 to TRBJ1-2; D not certain. V lost 4 bases and J lost 8, with 15 bases in between. Germline V CDR1 and CDR2: SGHDT, YYEEEE. This CDR3 spans 13 amino acids. The CDR3 protein is CASSPRRARGYTF. The DNA for the CDR3 is TGTGCCAGCAGCCCGAGGAGGGCTCGGGGCTACACCTTC.

In its sample, this clone was seen once. The chain carries TRBV5-1 and TRBJ2-5; the D is unclear. V gave up 4 bases and J gave up 5 bases, with 12 bases separating them. The germline gives CDR1 SGHRS, CDR2 YFSETQ. This CDR3 region has 13 residues. As DNA, the CDR3 is TGCGCCAGCAGCCCCCCAGGTGGGGAGACCCAGTACTTC. Translating gives CASSPPGGETQYF.

The V and J genes are TRBV7-9 and TRBJ1-6; 10 bases match TRBD1. V was clipped by 5 bases and J by 7 bases; unmatched bases: 5. The germline gives CDR1 SEHNR, CDR2 FQNEAQ (reference sequence). The CDR3 contains 15 residues. The CDR3, as DNA: TGTGCCAGCAGCATGGGGACAGGGGTAAATTCACCCCTCCACTTT. Its protein product is CASSMGTGVNSPLHF.

The chain carries TRBV7-9 and TRBJ2-3, with TRBD1 matching 11 bases. V trimming: 1 base; J trimming: 2 bases; junction bases outside the gene matches: 2. CDR1 and CDR2 from the germline V gene are SEHNR and FQNEAQ (reference sequence). CDR3 length: 16 amino acids. The CDR3 DNA sequence: TGTGCCAGCAGCTTAGGGGACAGGGGGATCACAGATACGCAGTATTTT. It codes for CASSLGDRGITDTQYF.

V and J are TRBV11-3 and TRBJ2-1; weak D call: TRBD2 (5 bases). In germline, CDR1 is SGHNT, CDR2 YENEEA. This CDR3 region has 13 residues. V was cut by 1 base and J by 6 bases, with 7 bases left in between. CDR3 loop: CASSLGTRNEQFF. The DNA of the CDR3 is TGTGCCAGCAGCTTAGGGACTCGCAATGAGCAGTTCTTC.

V gene TRBV5-6 combines with J gene TRBJ1-3; tentative D call: TRBD1 (6 bases). V gave up 3 bases and J gave up 1 base, with 14 bases separating them. Germline loops: CDR1 SGHDT, CDR2 YYEEEE. CDR3 length: 16 residues. The CDR3 nucleotides read TGTGCCAGCAGCTCCAGGGGCCAAGGGTCTGGAAACACCATATATTTT. This codes for CASSSRGQGSGNTIYF.

The CDR3: CASSQEFREQFF. CDR3 coding DNA: TGTGCCAGCAGCCAAGAGTTCCGTGAGCAGTTCTTC. The J gene is TRBJ2-1, the V gene TRBV14; no reliable D call. The CDR3 length is 12 residues. Germline assignment: CDR1 SGHDN and CDR2 FVKESK. The V end lost 0 bases, the J end lost 9 bases, and 6 bases lay between the germline ends. Combining the CDR3 with reference TRBV14 and TRBJ2-1 gives the whole variable domain EAGVTQFPSHSVIEKGQTVTLRCDPISGHDNLYWYRRVMGKEIKFLLHFVKESKQDESGMPNNRFLAERTGGTYSTLKVQPAELEDSGVYFCASSQEFREQFFGPGTRLTVL.

This clone was counted once. The chain employs TRBV4-1 and TRBJ1-4, with 7 bases lining up with TRBD1. The CDR3 runs to 17 residues. Germline lookup yields CDR1 MGHRA and CDR2 YSYEKL. V trimming: 4 bases; J trimming: 3 bases; junction bases outside the gene matches: 11. CDR3 sequence reads: CASSPDRTPSPNEKLFF. DNA for the CDR3: TGCGCCAGCAGCCCGGACAGGACCCCTTCTCCTAATGAAAAACTGTTTTTT.

The rearrangement joins TRBV15 to TRBJ1-5; possibly TRBD1 for D (6 bases). This CDR3 contains 14 residues. Trimming cost V 1 base and J 4 bases, with 8 bases left between them. Germline values: CDR1 LNHNV, CDR2 YYDKDF (reference sequence). The CDR3 protein is CATSRGQGNQPQHF. CDR3 in DNA: TGTGCCACCAGCAGAGGGCAGGGGAATCAGCCCCAGCATTTT.

The chain carries TRBV7-9 and TRBJ2-6; possibly TRBD2 for D (5 bases). Trimming left V 5 bases short and J 5 bases short, with 22 bases between. Germline CDR1 is SEHNR and CDR2 is FQNEAQ (reference sequence). The CDR3 sequence is 18 residues long. CDR3: CASSPIKDGRRRANVLTF. The CDR3 nucleotides read TGTGCCAGCAGCCCGATCAAGGACGGGCGGAGGAGGGCCAACGTCCTGACTTTC.

The chain recombines TRBV29-1 with TRBJ2-1; D perhaps matches TRBD1 (6 bases). In germline, CDR1 is SQVTM, CDR2 ANQGSEA. V dropped 0 bases and J dropped 9 bases, with 21 bases sitting between them. The CDR3 has 16 residues. The CDR3 loop is CSVEEGQDLRAGEQFF. In DNA, the CDR3 is TGCAGCGTTGAAGAGGGACAAGATTTAAGGGCTGGTGAGCAGTTCTTC.

The chain recombines TRBV6-1 with TRBJ1-2; D is undetermined. Germline V lookup: CDR1 MNHNS, CDR2 SASEGT. The CDR3 sequence is 13 residues long. V lost 10 bases and J 4 bases, leaving 16 bases between the germline ends. CDR3: CAILNQASYGYTF. DNA of the CDR3: TGTGCCATCCTCAACCAGGCCTCCTATGGCTACACCTTC.

The rearrangement links TRBV4-2 to TRBJ1-6, with TRBD1 identical over 8 bases. Trimming took 4 bases from V and 12 from J; bases not matched to a gene: 2. The CDR3 extends over 12 amino acids. CDR1 is LGHNA and CDR2 is YNFKEQ in the germline V gene. In DNA, the CDR3 is TGTGCCAGCAGCCTAGACAGGGGACCCCTCCACTTT. Its translation: CASSLDRGPLHF.

The chain joins TRBV10-1 to TRBJ2-1; the D gene is possibly TRBD2 (6 bases). Per germline, CDR1 WNHNN and CDR2 SYGVQD (reference sequence). V shed 7 bases and J shed 10 bases, with 20 bases lying between them. The length of the CDR3 is 14 residues. The CDR3 region has the DNA TGCGCCAGCAATATCGACCCCGGGAGCCCGGAGCAGTTCTTC. Amino acids: CASNIDPGSPEQFF.

V and J are TRBV7-9 and TRBJ1-2, with TRBD1 as a possible D gene (5 bases). V lost 0 bases, J lost 7 bases, and 9 bases lay in between. Germline CDR1 is SEHNR and CDR2 is FQNEAQ (reference sequence). This CDR3 comprises 13 residues. CDR3 sequence: CASSLAGDGGYTF. CDR3 DNA sequence: TGTGCCAGCAGCTTAGCAGGGGATGGTGGCTACACCTTC.